Listed here are 28 T cell receptor beta chains from one sample, sequenced in a study of response to subunit inactivated influenza vaccine. TCRdb analysed the RT-PCR reads with MiXCR anew, one entry per CDR3 protein. The sample records about 650,000 distinct CDR3 sequences, 14% being singletons. This specimen was PBMCs from blood, taken 14 to 15 days before vaccination. The receptors derive from a man aged 45-60 years who received an inactivated influenza vaccine.

V is TRBV20-1 and J is TRBJ1-5; D may be TRBD1 (5 bases). The length of the CDR3 is 14 residues. Germline V lookup: CDR1 DFQATT, CDR2 SNEGSKA (reference sequence). Between the trimmed V and J ends, which lost 3 bases and 4 bases, there was a span of 13 bases. CDR3 DNA: TGCAGTGCTAGTCGTCGGACACTTAATCAGCCCCAGCATTTT. This gives the protein CSASRRTLNQPQHF.

The rearrangement links TRBV6-1 to TRBJ2-5; TRBD1 matches 11 bases. The germline gives CDR1 MNHNS, CDR2 SASEGT. V lost 3 bases, J lost 4 bases, and 7 bases stayed unmatched. The CDR3 runs 16 residues. CDR3 nucleotide sequence: TGTGCCAGCAGTGAGATGTGGGACAGGGGGGGAGAGACCCAGTACTTC. Protein sequence: CASSEMWDRGGETQYF.

V is TRBV4-3 and J is TRBJ2-7; D is possibly TRBD1 (6 bases). The germline V and J ends were trimmed by 1 base and 3 bases, with 10 bases remaining between them. CDR1 is LGHNA and CDR2 is YSLEER in the germline V gene. CDR3 size: 14 residues. The CDR3 sequence is CASSQGTANYEQYF. The CDR3 DNA sequence: TGCGCCAGCAGCCAAGGGACAGCGAACTACGAGCAGTACTTC.

This chain links TRBV7-2 with TRBJ2-5; no reliable D call. The CDR3 has 13 residues. V dropped 1 base and J dropped 5 bases, with 8 bases sitting between them. The V gene's germline CDR1 is SGHTA and CDR2 FQGNSA. CDR3: CASSLGFGETQYF. For the CDR3, the DNA is TGTGCCAGCAGCTTAGGTTTCGGGGAGACCCAGTACTTC. The full variable domain, rest sourced from reference TRBV7-2 and TRBJ2-5, is GAGVSQSPSNKVTEKGKDVELRCDPISGHTALYWYRQSLGQGLEFLIYFQGNSAPDKSGLPSDRFSAERTGGSVSTLTIQRTQQEDSAVYLCASSLGFGETQYFGPGTRLLVL.

This sequence joins TRBV12-3 or TRBV12-4 and TRBJ2-3, with TRBD2 matching 10 bases. V lost 5 bases to trimming and J lost 1 base; unmatched junction nucleotides: 6. The CDR3 sequence is 16 residues long. In DNA form, the CDR3 reads TGTGCCAGCAGTAGCGGGAGGGCCTCTGGCACAGATACGCAGTATTTT. Protein sequence: CASSSGRASGTDTQYF.

This clonotype was detected only a few times. The CDR3 protein is CASSLRTPPAEQYF. CDR3 DNA: TGCGCCAGCAGCTTGAGGACTCCCCCCGCGGAGCAGTACTTC. The genes are TRBV5-1 and TRBJ2-7; TRBD2 is a possible D gene (5 bases). V lost 1 base and J 7 bases, leaving 15 bases between the germline ends. The CDR3 is made up of 14 amino acids. CDR1 SGHRS and CDR2 YFSETQ come from the germline V gene.

This chain joins TRBV12-3 or TRBV12-4 and TRBJ2-1; D gene ambiguous. The CDR3 runs to 16 residues. The V end was cut by 5 bases, the J end by 0 bases, with 14 bases between. The CDR3 bases are TGTGCCAGCAGTCCGTTGAATGGGGTCTCCTACAATGAGCAGTTCTTC. Its protein is CASSPLNGVSYNEQFF.

The rearrangement joins TRBV29-1 to TRBJ2-5; D uncertain. V was shortened by 1 base and J by 5 bases, with 8 bases between the two germline ends. The germline CDR1 and CDR2 sequences are SQVTM and ANQGSEA. The CDR3 is made up of 12 amino acids. CDR3 region: CSVEVAAETQYF. DNA for the CDR3: TGCAGCGTTGAAGTAGCTGCGGAGACCCAGTACTTC. The full variable domain, completed using reference TRBV29-1 and TRBJ2-5, is SAVISQKPSRDICQRGTSLTIQCQVDSQVTMMFWYRQQPGQSLTLIATANQGSEATYESGFVIDKFPISRPNLTFSTLTVSNMSPEDSSIYLCSVEVAAETQYFGPGTRLLVL.

V gene TRBV6-1 combines with J gene TRBJ2-3; the match to TRBD2 covers 11 bases. V lost 6 bases to trimming and J lost 4 bases; unmatched junction nucleotides: 6. The CDR3 has 15 amino acids. Germline V lookup: CDR1 MNHNS, CDR2 SASEGT. CDR3: CASSRLAGGADTQYF. CDR3 nucleotide sequence: TGTGCCAGCAGCCGCCTAGCGGGGGGAGCAGATACGCAGTATTTT.

The table lists this clonotype with a few counts. The chain uses TRBV15 and TRBJ2-1; no clear D gene. Germline V gene data show CDR1 as LNHNV and CDR2 as YYDKDF (reference sequence). Trimming shortened V by 0 bases and J by 1 base, and 13 bases separated the two germline ends. The CDR3 totals 17 residues. CDR3 DNA: TGTGCCACCAGCAGAGATCGAACAGCCGCGTCCTACAATGAGCAGTTCTTC. It specifies CATSRDRTAASYNEQFF.

There are a few counts of this clonotype. The chain couples TRBV20-1 to TRBJ2-7; D remains ambiguous. The CDR3 is 13 residues long. V was shortened by 5 bases and J by 1 base, with 12 bases between the two germline ends. Germline V CDR1 and CDR2: DFQATT, SNEGSKA (reference sequence). The CDR3 reads CSAPAHPSYEQYF. CDR3 in DNA: TGCAGTGCTCCGGCCCATCCATCCTACGAGCAGTACTTC.

The chain couples TRBV2 to TRBJ2-7, with TRBD1 as a possible D gene (6 bases). Between the trimmed V and J ends, which lost 6 bases and 2 bases, there was a span of 14 bases. The germline CDR1 and CDR2 sequences are SNHLY and FYNNEI. The CDR3 contains 14 residues. The CDR3 spells CASSPTQGTYEQYF. The CDR3 DNA sequence: TGTGCCAGCAGCCCCACCCAGGGGACCTACGAGCAGTACTTC.

V is TRBV7-2 and J is TRBJ1-1, with TRBD1 identical over 8 bases. V lost 3 bases to trimming and J lost 4 bases; unmatched junction nucleotides: 7. The CDR3 contains 15 residues. The germline V gene has CDR1 SGHTA and CDR2 FQGNSA. CDR3 protein: CASSFGQGRSTEAFF. The CDR3, as DNA: TGTGCCAGCAGCTTTGGACAGGGAAGGAGCACTGAAGCTTTCTTT.

This clonotype was seen a handful of times. As DNA, the CDR3 is TGTGCCAGCAGCGCGACAGGCCGAACTTCCTATGGCTACACCTTC. It translates to CASSATGRTSYGYTF. The genes are TRBV9 and TRBJ1-2, with D perhaps matching TRBD1 (6 bases). The CDR3 sequence is 15 residues long. Germline-derived CDR1 and CDR2 are SGDLS and YYNGEE. Trimming removed 3 bases from V and 4 bases from J, with 16 bases in between.

On this clonotype: A single base separates this from a much larger clone, so it may be a read error. The rearrangement uses TRBV5-1 and TRBJ2-1; D unclear. The CDR3 has 13 residues. Germline-derived CDR1 and CDR2 are SGHRS and YFSETQ. Deletions cut 0 bases from V and 6 bases from J, with 7 bases between. CDR3 residues: CASSLAAINEQFF. As DNA, the CDR3 is TGCGCCAGCAGCTTGGCCGCTATCAATGAGCAGTTCTTC.

The chain combines TRBV6-2 or TRBV6-3 with TRBJ1-6; D gene ambiguous. Per the germline V gene, CDR1 is MNHEY and CDR2 is SVGEGT. This CDR3 region has 12 residues. Trimming pared 6 bases from V and 9 bases from J, leaving 9 bases between. CDR3 amino acids: CASRTPGSPLHF. DNA for the CDR3: TGTGCCAGCAGAACTCCCGGTTCACCCCTCCACTTT.

In its sample, this clonotype was seen many times. The chain combines TRBV12-3 or TRBV12-4 with TRBJ2-7; TRBD1 is a possible D gene (5 bases). The CDR3 has 15 residues. The ends were cut back, 3 bases at V and 3 bases at J, with 15 bases in the middle. As DNA, the CDR3 is TGTGCCAGCAGTTTGTCTCGGACAAGCTTCTACGAGCAGTACTTC. It is translated as CASSLSRTSFYEQYF.

In its sample, this clonotype was seen many times. The chain uses TRBV6-6 and TRBJ2-5; D remains ambiguous. V dropped 4 bases and J dropped 5 bases, with 8 bases sitting between them. This CDR3 spans 12 amino acids. In germline, CDR1 is MNHNY, CDR2 SVGAGI (reference sequence). CDR3 in amino acids: CASSSGLETQYF. The CDR3 nucleotides are TGTGCCAGCAGTTCCGGTTTGGAGACCCAGTACTTC.

The rearrangement joins TRBV20-1 to TRBJ1-1, with 7 bases identical to TRBD1. The CDR3 spans 12 residues. V was clipped by 6 bases and J by 6 bases; unmatched bases: 7. The V gene's germline CDR1 is DFQATT and CDR2 SNEGSKA (reference sequence). DNA for the CDR3: TGCAGTGCCACCAGGGGGACACCTGAAGCTTTCTTT. It is translated as CSATRGTPEAFF.

This chain connects TRBV20-1 to TRBJ2-3; maybe TRBD2 (6 bases). This CDR3 is built from 16 residues. The ends were cut back, 3 bases at V and 0 bases at J, with 16 bases in the middle. Germline CDR1 DFQATT, CDR2 SNEGSKA (reference sequence). The CDR3 here is CSARRRGRASTDTQYF. In DNA form, the CDR3 reads TGCAGTGCTAGGAGGAGGGGCAGAGCTAGCACAGATACGCAGTATTTT.

This clonotype was detected ten times or more. The chain combines TRBV6-2 or TRBV6-3 with TRBJ1-1; maybe TRBD1 (6 bases). The CDR3 is made up of 13 amino acids. Germline CDR1 is MNHEY and CDR2 is SVGEGT. V lost 5 bases to trimming and J lost 7 bases, with 14 bases between them. The CDR3 nucleotides read TGTGCCAGCAGTAAGGGACATACTAATGAAGCTTTCTTT. Translating gives CASSKGHTNEAFF.

CDR3 coding DNA: TGTGCCAGCAGTCAGACCTGGGCAGCCTACGAGCAGTACTTC. Encoded protein: CASSQTWAAYEQYF. The chain uses TRBV6-1 and TRBJ2-7; D is uncertain. Trimming pared 5 bases from V and 2 bases from J, leaving 13 bases between. Germline V gene lookup returns CDR1 MNHNS and CDR2 SASEGT. The CDR3 totals 14 residues.

This clonotype was picked up a small number of times. The chain combines TRBV14 with TRBJ2-5, with D uncertain. In germline, CDR1 is SGHDN, CDR2 FVKESK. Trimming removed 1 base at V and 1 base at J, with 13 bases between. CDR3 size: 16 residues. In nucleotides, the CDR3 is TGTGCCAGCAGCCAAGGGGTCGCCCTATTCCAAGAGACCCAGTACTTC. Amino acids: CASSQGVALFQETQYF.

This clonotype was seen only a few times. The chain recombines TRBV2 with TRBJ2-2; no clear D gene. The CDR3 is 15 residues long. Germline V lookup: CDR1 SNHLY, CDR2 FYNNEI. Trimming left V 7 bases short and J 2 bases short, with 14 bases between. This chain's CDR3 is CASKAEVTNTGELFF. The CDR3 coding sequence is TGTGCCAGCAAGGCTGAAGTAACTAACACCGGGGAGCTGTTTTTT.

The chain employs TRBV7-9 and TRBJ2-5; no reliable D call. This CDR3 spans 15 amino acids. The germline V gene has CDR1 SEHNR and CDR2 FQNEAQ (reference sequence). V lost 1 base, J lost 1 base, and 10 bases lay in between. The CDR3: CASSLGGNFQETQYF. The CDR3 region has the DNA TGTGCCAGCAGCTTAGGCGGCAATTTCCAAGAGACCCAGTACTTC.

Many counts were recorded for this clonotype. The V and J genes are TRBV6-2 or TRBV6-3 and TRBJ2-3, with 8 bases that match TRBD2. The CDR3 is made up of 13 amino acids. Trimming cost V 9 bases and J 6 bases; bases outside gene matches: 8. Germline V lookup: CDR1 MNHEY, CDR2 SVGEGT. The CDR3 DNA reads as TGTGCCAGTGGAGGGACTAGAGGCGATACGCAGTATTTT. Translation gives CASGGTRGDTQYF.

The J gene is TRBJ1-5, the V gene TRBV7-2; D uncertain. CDR3 size: 12 residues. From germline, CDR1 is SGHTA and CDR2 FQGNSA. V shed 1 base and J shed 9 bases, with 7 bases lying between them. CDR3 sequence (DNA): TGTGCCAGCAGCTTAGATTGGGGGCCCCAGCATTTT. Its protein product is CASSLDWGPQHF. The variable domain in full, with the rest retrieved from reference TRBV7-2 and TRBJ1-5, is GAGVSQSPSNKVTEKGKDVELRCDPISGHTALYWYRQSLGQGLEFLIYFQGNSAPDKSGLPSDRFSAERTGGSVSTLTIQRTQQEDSAVYLCASSLDWGPQHFGDGTRLSIL.

This clonotype has a handful of counts. The chain employs TRBV28 and TRBJ1-2, with unresolved D. Germline CDR1 reads MDHEN; CDR2 reads SYDVKM. The germline V and J ends were trimmed by 7 bases and 8 bases, with 17 bases remaining between them. CDR3 length: 13 residues. Here the CDR3 DNA reads TGTGCCAGCACCCTTGGGCATCCTTCGGGCTACACCTTC. Its protein product is CASTLGHPSGYTF.